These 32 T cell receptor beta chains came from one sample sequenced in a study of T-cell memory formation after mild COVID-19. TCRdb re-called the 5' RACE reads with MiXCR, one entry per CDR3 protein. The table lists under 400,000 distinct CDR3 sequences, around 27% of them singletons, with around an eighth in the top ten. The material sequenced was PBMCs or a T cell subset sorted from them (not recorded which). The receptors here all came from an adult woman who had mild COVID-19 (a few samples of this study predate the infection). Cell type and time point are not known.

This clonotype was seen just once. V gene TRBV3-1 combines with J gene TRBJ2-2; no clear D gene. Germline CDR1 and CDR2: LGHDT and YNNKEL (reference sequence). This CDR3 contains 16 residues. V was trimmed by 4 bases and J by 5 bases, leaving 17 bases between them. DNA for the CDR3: TGTGCCAGCAGCCTAACTGACATCAGGTGGACCGGGGAGCTGTTTTTT. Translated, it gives CASSLTDIRWTGELFF. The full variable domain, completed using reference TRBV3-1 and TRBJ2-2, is DTAVSQTPKYLVTQMGNDKSIKCEQNLGHDTMYWYKQDSKKFLKIMFSYNNKELIINETVPNRFSPKSPDKAHLNLHINSLELGDSAVYFCASSLTDIRWTGELFFGEGSRLTVL.

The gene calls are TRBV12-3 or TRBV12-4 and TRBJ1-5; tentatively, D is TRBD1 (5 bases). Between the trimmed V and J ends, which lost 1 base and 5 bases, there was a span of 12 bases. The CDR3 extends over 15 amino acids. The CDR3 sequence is CASSLGGQGYQPQHF. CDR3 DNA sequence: TGTGCCAGCAGTTTAGGGGGCCAGGGATATCAGCCCCAGCATTTT.

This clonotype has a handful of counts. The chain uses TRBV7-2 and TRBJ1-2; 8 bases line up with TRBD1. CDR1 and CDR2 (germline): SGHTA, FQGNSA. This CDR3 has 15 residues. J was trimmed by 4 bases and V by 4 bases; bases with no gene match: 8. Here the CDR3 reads CASSSRGQGGYGYTF. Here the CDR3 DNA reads TGTGCCAGCAGCTCCCGAGGACAGGGCGGCTATGGCTACACCTTC.

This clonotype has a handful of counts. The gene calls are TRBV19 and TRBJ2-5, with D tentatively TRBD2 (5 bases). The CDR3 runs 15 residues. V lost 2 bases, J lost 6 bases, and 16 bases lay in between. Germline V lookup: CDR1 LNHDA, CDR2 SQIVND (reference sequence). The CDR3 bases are TGTGCCAGTAGTATAAGGCGGGCCCCCACCCAGACCCAGTACTTC. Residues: CASSIRRAPTQTQYF.

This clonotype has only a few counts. CDR3 region: CSARVSGRGFDEQFF. The CDR3 region has the DNA TGCAGTGCTAGAGTCTCAGGGAGGGGTTTTGATGAGCAGTTCTTC. The V gene is TRBV20-1, the J gene TRBJ2-1; 7 bases map to TRBD2. Trimming at V came to 1 base and at J to 8 bases, leaving 11 bases not matched to a gene. CDR3 length equals 15 residues. Germline CDR1 reads DFQATT; CDR2 reads SNEGSKA (reference sequence).

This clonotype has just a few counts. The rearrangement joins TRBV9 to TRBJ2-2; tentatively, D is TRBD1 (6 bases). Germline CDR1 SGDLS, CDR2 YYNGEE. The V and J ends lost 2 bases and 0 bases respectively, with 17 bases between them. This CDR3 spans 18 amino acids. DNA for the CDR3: TGTGCCAGCAGCGTCCTGATCCGGGACACCACGAACACCGGGGAGCTGTTTTTT. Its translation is CASSVLIRDTTNTGELFF.

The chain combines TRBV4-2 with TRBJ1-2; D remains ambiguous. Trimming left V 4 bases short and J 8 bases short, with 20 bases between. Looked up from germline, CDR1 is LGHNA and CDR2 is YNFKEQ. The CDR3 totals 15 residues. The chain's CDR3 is CASSPSDGMRSGYTF. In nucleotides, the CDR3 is TGTGCCAGCAGCCCTTCAGACGGAATGCGAAGCGGCTACACCTTC.

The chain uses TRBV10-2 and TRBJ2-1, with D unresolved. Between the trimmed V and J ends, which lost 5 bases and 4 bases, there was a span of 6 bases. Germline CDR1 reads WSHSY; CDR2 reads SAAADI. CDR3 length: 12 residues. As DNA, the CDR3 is TGCGCCAGCAGTACAGTTTACAATGAGCAGTTCTTC. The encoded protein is CASSTVYNEQFF.

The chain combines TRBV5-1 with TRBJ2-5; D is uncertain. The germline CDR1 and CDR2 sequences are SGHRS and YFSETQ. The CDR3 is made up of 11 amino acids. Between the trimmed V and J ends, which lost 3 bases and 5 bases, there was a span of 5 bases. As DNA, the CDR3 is TGCGCCAGCAGCTCGCCGGAGACCCAGTACTTC. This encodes CASSSPETQYF.

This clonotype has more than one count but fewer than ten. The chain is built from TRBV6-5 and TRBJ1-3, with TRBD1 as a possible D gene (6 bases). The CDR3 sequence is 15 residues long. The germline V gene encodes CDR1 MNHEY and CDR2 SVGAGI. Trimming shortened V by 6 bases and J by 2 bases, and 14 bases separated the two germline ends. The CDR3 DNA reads TGTGCCAGCAGGGGGGCAGCGGTGCCTGGAAACACCATATATTTT. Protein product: CASRGAAVPGNTIYF.

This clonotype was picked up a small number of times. CDR3 loop: CASSRTLAAPGTQYF. The DNA of the CDR3 is TGTGCCAGCAGCCGAACCCTAGCGGCCCCGGGGACCCAGTACTTC. The V call is TRBV3-1, the J call TRBJ2-5; 7 bases map to TRBD2. Per the germline V gene, CDR1 is LGHDT and CDR2 is YNNKEL (reference sequence). J lost 7 bases, V lost 4 bases, and 12 bases had no gene match. CDR3 length: 15 residues.

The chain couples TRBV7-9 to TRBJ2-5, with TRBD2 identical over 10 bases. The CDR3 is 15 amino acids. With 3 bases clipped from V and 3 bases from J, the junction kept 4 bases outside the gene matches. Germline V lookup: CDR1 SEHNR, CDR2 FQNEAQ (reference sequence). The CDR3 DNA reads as TGTGCCAGCAGCTTCTATGGACTAGCGGAAGAGACCCAGTACTTC. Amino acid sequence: CASSFYGLAEETQYF.

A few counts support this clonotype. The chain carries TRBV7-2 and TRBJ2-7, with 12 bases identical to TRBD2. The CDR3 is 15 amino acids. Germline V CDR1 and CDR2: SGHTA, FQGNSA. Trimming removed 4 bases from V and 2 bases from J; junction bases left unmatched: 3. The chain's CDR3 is CASSYRTSGTYEQYF. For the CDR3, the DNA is TGTGCCAGCAGCTACAGGACTAGCGGGACCTACGAGCAGTACTTC.

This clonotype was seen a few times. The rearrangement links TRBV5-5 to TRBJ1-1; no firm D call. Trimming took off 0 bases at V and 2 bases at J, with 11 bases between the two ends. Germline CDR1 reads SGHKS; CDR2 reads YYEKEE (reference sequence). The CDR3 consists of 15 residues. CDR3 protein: CASSLVLPGNTEAFF. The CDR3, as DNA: TGTGCCAGCAGCTTGGTCCTCCCCGGAAACACTGAAGCTTTCTTT.

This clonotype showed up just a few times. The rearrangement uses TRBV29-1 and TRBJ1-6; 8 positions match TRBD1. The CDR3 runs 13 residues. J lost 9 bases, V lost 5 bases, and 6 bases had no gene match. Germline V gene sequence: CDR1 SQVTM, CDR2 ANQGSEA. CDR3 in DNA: TGCAGCGTTAGGACAGGGAGCTCTTCACCCCTCCACTTT. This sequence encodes CSVRTGSSSPLHF.

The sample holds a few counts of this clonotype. CDR3 region: CASSGLAANEQFF. The CDR3, as DNA: TGTGCCAGCAGTGGTCTAGCGGCCAATGAGCAGTTCTTC. The chain is built from TRBV2 and TRBJ2-1, with TRBD2 matching 7 bases. The V gene end was trimmed by 4 bases and the J gene end by 6 bases; junction bases not matched to a gene: 3. Germline loops: CDR1 SNHLY, CDR2 FYNNEI. The CDR3 has 13 residues.

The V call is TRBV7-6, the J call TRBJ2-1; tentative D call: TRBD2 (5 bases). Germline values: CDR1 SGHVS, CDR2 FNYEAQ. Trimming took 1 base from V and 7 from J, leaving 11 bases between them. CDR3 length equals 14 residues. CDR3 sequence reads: CASSLGTGWNEQFF. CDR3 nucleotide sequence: TGTGCCAGCAGCTTAGGGACTGGTTGGAATGAGCAGTTCTTC.

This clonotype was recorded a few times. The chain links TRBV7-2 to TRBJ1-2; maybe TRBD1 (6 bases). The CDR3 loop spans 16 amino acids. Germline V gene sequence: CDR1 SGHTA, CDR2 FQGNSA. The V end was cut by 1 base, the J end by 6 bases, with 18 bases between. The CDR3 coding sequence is TGTGCCAGCAGCTTAGGCGGACGAAACGGGGGGCATGGCTACACCTTC. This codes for CASSLGGRNGGHGYTF.

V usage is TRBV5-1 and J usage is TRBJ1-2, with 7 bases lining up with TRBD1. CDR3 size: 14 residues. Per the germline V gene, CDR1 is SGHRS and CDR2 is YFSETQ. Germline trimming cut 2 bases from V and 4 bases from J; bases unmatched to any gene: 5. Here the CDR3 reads CASSLGQESYGYTF. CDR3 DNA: TGCGCCAGCAGCTTAGGACAGGAGTCCTATGGCTACACCTTC.

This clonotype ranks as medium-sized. For the CDR3, the DNA is TGTGCCAGCAGCTTCGGAATCCAAGAGACCCAGTACTTC. It is translated as CASSFGIQETQYF. V gene TRBV7-8 combines with J gene TRBJ2-5; D uncertain. This CDR3 spans 13 amino acids. Germline CDR1 SGHVS, CDR2 FQNEAQ. V was shortened by 3 bases and J by 1 base, with 6 bases between the two germline ends.

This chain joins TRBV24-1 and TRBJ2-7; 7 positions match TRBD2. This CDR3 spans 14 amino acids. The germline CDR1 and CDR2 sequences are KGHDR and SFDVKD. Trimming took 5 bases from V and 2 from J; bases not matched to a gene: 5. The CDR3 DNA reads TGTGCCACCAGTGCGGGCCGGGGGGCCTACGAGCAGTACTTC. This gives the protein CATSAGRGAYEQYF.

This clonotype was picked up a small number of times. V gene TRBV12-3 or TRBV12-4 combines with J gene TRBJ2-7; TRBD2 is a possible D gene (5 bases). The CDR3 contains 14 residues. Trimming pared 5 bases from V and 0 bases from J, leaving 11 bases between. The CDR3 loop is CASSPQEASYEQYF. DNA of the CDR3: TGTGCCAGCAGTCCCCAGGAGGCCTCCTACGAGCAGTACTTC.

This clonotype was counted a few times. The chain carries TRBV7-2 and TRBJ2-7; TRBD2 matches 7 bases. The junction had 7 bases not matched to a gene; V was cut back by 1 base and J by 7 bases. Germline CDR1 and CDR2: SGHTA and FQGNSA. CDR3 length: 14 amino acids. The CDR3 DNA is TGTGCCAGCAGCTTAGGAGGGAGGGCGGAAGAGCAGTACTTC. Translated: CASSLGGRAEEQYF.

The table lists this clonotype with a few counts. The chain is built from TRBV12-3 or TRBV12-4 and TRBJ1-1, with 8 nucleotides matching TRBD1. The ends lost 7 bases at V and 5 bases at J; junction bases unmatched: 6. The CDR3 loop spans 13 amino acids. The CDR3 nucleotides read TGTGCCAGCACCACACGGACAGGGACTGAAGCTTTCTTT. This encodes CASTTRTGTEAFF.

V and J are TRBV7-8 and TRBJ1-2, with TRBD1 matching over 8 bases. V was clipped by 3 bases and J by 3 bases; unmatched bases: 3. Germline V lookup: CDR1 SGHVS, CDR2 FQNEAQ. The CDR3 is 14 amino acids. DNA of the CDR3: TGTGCCAGCAGCTTGATGGACAGGGACTATGGCTACACCTTC. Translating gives CASSLMDRDYGYTF.

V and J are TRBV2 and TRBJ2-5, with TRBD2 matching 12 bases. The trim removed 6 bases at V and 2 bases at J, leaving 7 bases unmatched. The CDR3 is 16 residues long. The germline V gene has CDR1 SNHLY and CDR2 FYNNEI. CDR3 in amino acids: CASSRTSGIPQETQYF. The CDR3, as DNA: TGTGCCAGCAGCCGGACTAGCGGGATCCCTCAAGAGACCCAGTACTTC. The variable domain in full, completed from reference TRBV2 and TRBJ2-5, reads EPEVTQTPSHQVTQMGQEVILRCVPISNHLYFYWYRQILGQKVEFLVSFYNNEISEKSEIFDDQFSVERPDGSNFTLKIRSTKLEDSAMYFCASSRTSGIPQETQYFGPGTRLLVL.

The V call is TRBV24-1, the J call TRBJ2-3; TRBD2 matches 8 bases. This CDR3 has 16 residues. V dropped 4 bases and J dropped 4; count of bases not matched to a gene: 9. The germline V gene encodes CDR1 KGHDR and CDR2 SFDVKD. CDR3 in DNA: TGTGCCACCAGTGACCCTCCAGCGGGGGCCCCAGATACGCAGTATTTT. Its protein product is CATSDPPAGAPDTQYF.

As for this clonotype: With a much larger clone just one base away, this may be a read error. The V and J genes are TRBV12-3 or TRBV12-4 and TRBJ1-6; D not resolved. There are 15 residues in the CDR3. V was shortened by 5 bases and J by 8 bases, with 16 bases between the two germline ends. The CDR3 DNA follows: TGTGCCAGCAGTCTAGAGGACGGCTTTGATTCACCCCTCCACTTT. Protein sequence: CASSLEDGFDSPLHF.

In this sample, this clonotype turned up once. CDR3 coding DNA: TGTGCCAGCAGCCTTAGCGGGGTCCAAGAGACCCAGTACTTC. Translated, it gives CASSLSGVQETQYF. The chain is built from TRBV9 and TRBJ2-5; TRBD2 agrees at 8 bases. Germline-derived CDR1 and CDR2 are SGDLS and YYNGEE. The ends lost 4 bases at V and 1 base at J; junction bases unmatched: 3. The CDR3 is 14 amino acids.

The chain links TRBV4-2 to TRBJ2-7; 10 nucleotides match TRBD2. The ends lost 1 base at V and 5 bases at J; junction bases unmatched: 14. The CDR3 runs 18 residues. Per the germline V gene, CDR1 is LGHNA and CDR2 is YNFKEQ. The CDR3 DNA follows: TGTGCCAGCAGCCAAGGTCTAGCGGGAGCTACCGGGACCCACGAGCAGTACTTC. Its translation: CASSQGLAGATGTHEQYF.

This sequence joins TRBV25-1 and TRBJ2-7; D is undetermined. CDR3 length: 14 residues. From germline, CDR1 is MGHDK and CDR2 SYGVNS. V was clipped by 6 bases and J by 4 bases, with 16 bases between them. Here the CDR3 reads CASRSPRRIYEQYF. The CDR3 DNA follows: TGTGCCAGCAGGAGCCCCCGACGGATTTACGAGCAGTACTTC.

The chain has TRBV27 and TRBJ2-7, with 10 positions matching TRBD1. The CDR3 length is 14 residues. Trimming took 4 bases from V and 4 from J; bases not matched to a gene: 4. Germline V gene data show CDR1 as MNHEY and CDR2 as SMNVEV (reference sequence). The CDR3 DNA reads TGTGCCAGCAGTTCGACAGGGGGCGGGTACGAGCAGTACTTC. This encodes CASSSTGGGYEQYF.